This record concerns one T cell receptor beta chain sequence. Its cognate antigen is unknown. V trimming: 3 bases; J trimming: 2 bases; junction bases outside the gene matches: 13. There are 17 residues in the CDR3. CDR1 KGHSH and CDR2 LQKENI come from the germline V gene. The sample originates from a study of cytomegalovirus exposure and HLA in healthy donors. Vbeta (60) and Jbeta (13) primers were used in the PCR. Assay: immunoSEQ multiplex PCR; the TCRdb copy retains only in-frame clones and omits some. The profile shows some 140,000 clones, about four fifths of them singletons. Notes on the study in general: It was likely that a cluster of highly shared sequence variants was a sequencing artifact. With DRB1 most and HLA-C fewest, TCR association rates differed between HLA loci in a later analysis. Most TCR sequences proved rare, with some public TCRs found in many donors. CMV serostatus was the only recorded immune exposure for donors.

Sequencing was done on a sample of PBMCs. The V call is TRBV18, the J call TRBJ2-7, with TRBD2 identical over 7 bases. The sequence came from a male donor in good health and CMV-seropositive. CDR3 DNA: TGTGCCAGCTCACCCCTTGCCCTAGCGACTAGCCCCTACGAGCAGTACTTC. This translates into CASSPLALATSPYEQYF.